Here is one T cell receptor (beta chain) with its context. This record comes from a study of blood T cell repertoires in COVID-19. The overall study: Spain, Italy and the United States supplied samples that represented acute and convalescent COVID-19.

Germline CDR1 MDHEN, CDR2 SYDVKM. The CDR3 spans 16 residues. V gave up 5 bases and J gave up 3 bases; unmatched junction bases: 11. How the authors handled the data: Amplification with reference gene primers provided the estimates of nucleated cell counts. The data were produced by immunoSEQ multiplex PCR, yet TCRdb's version contains in-frame clones alone and is incomplete. V, J and clone size were drawn from that table, and D and trimming were deduced from the DNA. The data contain 130,000 or so clones, 84% of them singletons. This chain links TRBV28 with TRBJ2-3, with 7 bases that match TRBD1. The sequence was collected from a man aged 35-49 years with acute COVID-19. Sequenced sample: PBMCs or T cells enriched from blood (not recorded which). The CDR3: CASSPQGMVRTDTQYF. The DNA for the CDR3 is TGTGCCAGCAGTCCACAGGGGATGGTGAGGACAGATACGCAGTATTTT.